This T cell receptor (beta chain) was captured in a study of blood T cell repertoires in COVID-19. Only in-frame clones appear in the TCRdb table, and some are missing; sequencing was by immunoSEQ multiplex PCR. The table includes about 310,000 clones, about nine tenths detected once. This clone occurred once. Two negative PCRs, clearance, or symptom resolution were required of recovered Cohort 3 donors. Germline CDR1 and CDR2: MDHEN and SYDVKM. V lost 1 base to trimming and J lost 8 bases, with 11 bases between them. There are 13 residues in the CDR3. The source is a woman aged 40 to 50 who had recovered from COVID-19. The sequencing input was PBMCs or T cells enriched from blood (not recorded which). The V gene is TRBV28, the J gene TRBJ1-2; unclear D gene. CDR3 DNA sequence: TGTGCCAGCAGTTTATCAAGAGGGTCGGGCTACACCTTC. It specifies CASSLSRGSGYTF.